Listed here is a single TCR beta chain. Germline V CDR1 and CDR2: SNHLY, FYNNEI. V lost 6 bases to trimming and J lost 4 bases; unmatched junction nucleotides: 4. This CDR3 has 15 residues. This sample was included in a study of blood T cell repertoires in COVID-19. Produced via immunoSEQ multiplex PCR; TCRdb's table is partial and in-frame only. Here the sample spans 85,000 to 120,000 clones, 70% to 90% being singletons. The sample taken for sequencing was peripheral blood. The chain uses TRBV2 and TRBJ2-2; TRBD1 matches at 11 bases. The TCR originated in a man in his forties with active or convalescent COVID-19. CDR3 sequence: CASREGQGGTGELFF. The CDR3 bases are TGTGCCAGCAGGGAGGGACAGGGGGGCACCGGGGAGCTGTTTTTT.